This TCR beta chain stems from a study of cytomegalovirus exposure and HLA in healthy donors. Study-level background: The same platform was used for the 110 or so validation repertoires and the roughly 680 first-cohort repertoires, a later analysis reported.

TCRdb's copy holds only in-frame clones and misses some; the assay was immunoSEQ multiplex PCR. The table lists about 200,000 clones, 80% to 90% of them singletons, with 2.9% in the top ten. V gave up 2 bases and J gave up 5 bases, with 16 bases separating them. The CDR3 extends over 16 amino acids. The germline V gene has CDR1 SGHNT and CDR2 YYREEE (reference sequence). General study findings and limits: The majority of TCR sequences were rare, yet some public TCRs appeared in many donors. Both high specificity and high sensitivity reportedly marked the classifier's diagnosis of cytomegalovirus status.

This clone was seen just once. The target antigen is unknown. Sequencing input: PBMCs. The receptor was derived from a woman aged 18-30 years in good health and CMV-seronegative. The chain couples TRBV5-4 to TRBJ2-2, with D possibly being TRBD2 (6 bases). CDR3 bases: TGTGCCAGCAGCTTTCCTGTCCGACTAGGAACCGGGGAGCTGTTTTTT. This sequence encodes CASSFPVRLGTGELFF.